The subject of this entry is one TCR beta chain. One entry per CDR3 protein, called by TCRdb with MiXCR from the RT-PCR reads. Among almost 700,000 distinct CDR3 sequences listed, approximately 15% were seen once. V was cut by 5 bases and J by 10 bases, with 15 bases left in between. This CDR3 has 14 residues. Germline assignment: CDR1 LGHDT and CDR2 YNNKEL (reference sequence). Sequencing used memory CD4+ T cells from blood. This chain links TRBV3-1 with TRBJ2-6; tentatively, D is TRBD1 (6 bases). The sequence was obtained from a female donor in good health, serving as a healthy control. The CDR3 DNA is TGTGCCAGCAGCTCCCGTACAGGGCCTAACGTCCTGACTTTC. Amino acid sequence: CASSSRTGPNVLTF.